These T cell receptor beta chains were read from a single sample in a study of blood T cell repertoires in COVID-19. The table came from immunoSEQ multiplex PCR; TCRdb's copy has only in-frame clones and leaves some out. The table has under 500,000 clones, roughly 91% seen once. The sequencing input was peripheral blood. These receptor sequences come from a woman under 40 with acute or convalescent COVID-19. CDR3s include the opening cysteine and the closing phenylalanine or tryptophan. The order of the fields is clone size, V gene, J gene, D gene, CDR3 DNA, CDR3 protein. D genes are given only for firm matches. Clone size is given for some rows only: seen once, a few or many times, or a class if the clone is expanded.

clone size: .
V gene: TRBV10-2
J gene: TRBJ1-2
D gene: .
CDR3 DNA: TGCGCCAGCAGTAACAACAGTGTATGGAGGTCCTACACCTTC
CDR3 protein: CASSNNSVWRSYTF

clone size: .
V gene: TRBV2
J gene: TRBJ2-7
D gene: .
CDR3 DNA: TGTGCCAGCAGTGACGTCGGACAGCTAACCAACGAGCAGTACTTC
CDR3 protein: CASSDVGQLTNEQYF

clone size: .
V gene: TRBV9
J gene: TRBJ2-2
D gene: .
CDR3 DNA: TGTGCCAGCAGCGTGGCAGGGGTGGGGGAGCTGTTTTTT
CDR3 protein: CASSVAGVGELFF

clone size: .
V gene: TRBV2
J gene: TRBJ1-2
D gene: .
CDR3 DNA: TGTGCCAGCCGCACAGGGAAGCGTAACTATGGCTACACCTTC
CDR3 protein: CASRTGKRNYGYTF

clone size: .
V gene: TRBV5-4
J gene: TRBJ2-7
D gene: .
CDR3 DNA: TGTGCCAGCAGCGGGCGGGGGACAATATACGAGCAGTACTTC
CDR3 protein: CASSGRGTIYEQYF

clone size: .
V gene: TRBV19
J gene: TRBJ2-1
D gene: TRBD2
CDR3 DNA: TGTGCCAGTAGTATGGGGTCGGGGGGAATCACTTACAATGAGCAGTTCTTC
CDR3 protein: CASSMGSGGITYNEQFF

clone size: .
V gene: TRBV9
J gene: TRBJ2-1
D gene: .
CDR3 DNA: TGTGCCAGCAGCGACCGGGACTTGGAATACAATGAGCAGTTCTTC
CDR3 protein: CASSDRDLEYNEQFF

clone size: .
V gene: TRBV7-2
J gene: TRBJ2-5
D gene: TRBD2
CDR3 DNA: TGTGCCAGCAGCTTAAATAGCGGGGGGAACCAAGAGACCCAGTACTTC
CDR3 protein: CASSLNSGGNQETQYF

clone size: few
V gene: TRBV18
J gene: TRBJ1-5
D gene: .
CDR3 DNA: TGTGCCAGCTCGCCCGGGGGGCGGGGGCCTCAGCCCCAGCATTTT
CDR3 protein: CASSPGGRGPQPQHF

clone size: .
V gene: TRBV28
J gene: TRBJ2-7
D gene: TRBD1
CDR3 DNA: TGTGCCAGTTCCGGGACAGTACGGGACTACGAGCAGTACTTC
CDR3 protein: CASSGTVRDYEQYF

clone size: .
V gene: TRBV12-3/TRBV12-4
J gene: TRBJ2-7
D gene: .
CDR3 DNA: TGTGCCAGCAGTCCGACAGCTACCTACGAGCAGTACTTC
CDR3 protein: CASSPTATYEQYF

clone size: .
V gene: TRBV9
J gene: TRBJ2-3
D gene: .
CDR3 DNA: TGTGCCAGCAGCGTACGAGCTGACAGCAGCACAGATACGCAGTATTTT
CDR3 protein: CASSVRADSSTDTQYF

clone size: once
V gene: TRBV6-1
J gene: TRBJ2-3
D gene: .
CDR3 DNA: TGTGCCAGCAGTGATTTAAGGGGATCTAGCACAGATACGCAGTATTTT
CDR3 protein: CASSDLRGSSTDTQYF

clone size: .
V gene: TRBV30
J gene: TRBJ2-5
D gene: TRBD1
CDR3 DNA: TGTGCCTGGAGTGTATCGGCAGGGGGCGAAGAGACCCAGTACTTC
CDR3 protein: CAWSVSAGGEETQYF

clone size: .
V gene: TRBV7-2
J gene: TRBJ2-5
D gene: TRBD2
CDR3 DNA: TGTGCCAGCAGTCGTCCTAGCGGGGGGCCCTCACGGGAGACCCAGTACTTC
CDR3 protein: CASSRPSGGPSRETQYF

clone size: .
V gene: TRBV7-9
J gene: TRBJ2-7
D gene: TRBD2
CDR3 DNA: TGTGCCAGCAGCTCCGGGACTAGCGGGGGTTACGAGCAGTACTTC
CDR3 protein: CASSSGTSGGYEQYF

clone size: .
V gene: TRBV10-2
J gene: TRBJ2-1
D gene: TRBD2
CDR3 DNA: TGCGCCAGCAGTGAGGGGACTAGCGGATACAATGAGCAGTTCTTC
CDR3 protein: CASSEGTSGYNEQFF

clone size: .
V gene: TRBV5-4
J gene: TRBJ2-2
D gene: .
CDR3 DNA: TGTGCCAGCAGCTTTGAGTACACCGGGGAGCTGTTTTTT
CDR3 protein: CASSFEYTGELFF

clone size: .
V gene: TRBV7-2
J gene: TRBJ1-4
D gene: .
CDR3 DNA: TGTGCCAGCAGCTTACATCTTGGGGGGATGGGTGAAAAACTGTTTTTT
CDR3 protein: CASSLHLGGMGEKLFF

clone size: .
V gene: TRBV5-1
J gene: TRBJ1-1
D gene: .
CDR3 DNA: TGCGCCAGCAGCTTGGCCGGAACAGCGGACACTGAAGCTTTCTTT
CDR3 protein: CASSLAGTADTEAFF

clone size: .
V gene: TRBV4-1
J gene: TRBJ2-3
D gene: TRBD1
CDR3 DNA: TGCGCCAGCAGCCAAGATTCAGGGGGCGCGGTAGCGCAGTATTTT
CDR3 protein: CASSQDSGGAVAQYF

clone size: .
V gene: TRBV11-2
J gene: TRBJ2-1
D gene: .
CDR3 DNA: TGTGCCAGCAGCCCGCTTAGCGTGAATAGGGCTGATTACAATGAGCAGTTCTTC
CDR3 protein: CASSPLSVNRADYNEQFF

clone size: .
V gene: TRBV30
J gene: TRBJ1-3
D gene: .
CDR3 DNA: TGTGCCTGGAGGCCCTTCGTATCCGGGGAGACTGGAAACACCATATATTTT
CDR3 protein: CAWRPFVSGETGNTIYF

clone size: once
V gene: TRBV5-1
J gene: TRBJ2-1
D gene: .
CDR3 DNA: TGCGCCAGCAGCTTATTCGTGGCTGAGCAGTTCTTC
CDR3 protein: CASSLFVAEQFF

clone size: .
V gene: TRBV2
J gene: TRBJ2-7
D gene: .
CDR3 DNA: TGTGCCAGCAGTGAACCCGGGGGACTTACTCCCTACGAGCAGTACTTC
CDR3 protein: CASSEPGGLTPYEQYF

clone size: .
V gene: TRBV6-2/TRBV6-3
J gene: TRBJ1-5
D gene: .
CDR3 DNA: TGTGCCAGCAGTTACGCAGGGTATCAGCCCCAGCATTTT
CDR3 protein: CASSYAGYQPQHF

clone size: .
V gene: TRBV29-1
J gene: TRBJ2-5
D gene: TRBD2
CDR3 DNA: TGCAGCGTAGTGACTAGCGGGGATTTCTACTTC
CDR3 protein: CSVVTSGDFYF

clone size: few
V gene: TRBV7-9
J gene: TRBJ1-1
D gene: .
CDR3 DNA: TGTGCCAGCAGCTCTAGCGGGATTTTGGGGACTGAAGCTTTCTTT
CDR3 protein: CASSSSGILGTEAFF

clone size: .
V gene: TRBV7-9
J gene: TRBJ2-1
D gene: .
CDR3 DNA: TGTGCCAGCACGATGAGGGCCCCCGGTGGCGATGAGCAGTTCTTC
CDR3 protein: CASTMRAPGGDEQFF

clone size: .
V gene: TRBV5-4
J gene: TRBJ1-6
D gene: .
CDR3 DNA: TGTGCCAGCAGCCTTCGGGACTCCTATTCACCCCTCCACTTT
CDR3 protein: CASSLRDSYSPLHF

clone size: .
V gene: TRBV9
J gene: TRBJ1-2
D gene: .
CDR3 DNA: TGTGCCAGCAGCGCCCTAAGTAGCGCGGGCTATGGCTACACCTTC
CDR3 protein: CASSALSSAGYGYTF

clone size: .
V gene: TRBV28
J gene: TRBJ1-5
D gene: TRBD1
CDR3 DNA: TGTGCCAGCAGTGGGACAGGGAATCAGCCCCAGCATTTT
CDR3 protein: CASSGTGNQPQHF

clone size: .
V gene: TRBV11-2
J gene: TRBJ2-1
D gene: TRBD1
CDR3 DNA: TGTGCCAGCAGCACGGGACAGAACTACAATGAGCAGTTCTTC
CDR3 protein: CASSTGQNYNEQFF